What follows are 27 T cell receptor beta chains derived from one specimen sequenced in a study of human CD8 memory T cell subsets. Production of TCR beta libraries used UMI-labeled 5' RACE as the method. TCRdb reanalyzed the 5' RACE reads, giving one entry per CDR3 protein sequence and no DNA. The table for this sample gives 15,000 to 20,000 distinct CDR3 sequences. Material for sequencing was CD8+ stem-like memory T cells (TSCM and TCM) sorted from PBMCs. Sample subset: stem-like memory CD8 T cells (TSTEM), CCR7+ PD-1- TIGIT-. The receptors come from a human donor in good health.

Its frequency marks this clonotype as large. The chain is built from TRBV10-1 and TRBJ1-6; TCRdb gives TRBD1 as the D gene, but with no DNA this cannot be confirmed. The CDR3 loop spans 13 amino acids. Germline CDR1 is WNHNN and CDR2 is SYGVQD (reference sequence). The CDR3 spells CASRGRENSPLHF.

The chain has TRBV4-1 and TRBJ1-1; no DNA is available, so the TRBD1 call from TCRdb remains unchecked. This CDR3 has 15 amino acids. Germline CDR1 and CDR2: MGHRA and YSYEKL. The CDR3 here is CASSQTGARDTEAFF.

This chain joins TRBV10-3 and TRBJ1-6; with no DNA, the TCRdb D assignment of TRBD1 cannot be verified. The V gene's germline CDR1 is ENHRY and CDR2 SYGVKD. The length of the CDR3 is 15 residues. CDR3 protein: CAISDDSSLNSPLHF.

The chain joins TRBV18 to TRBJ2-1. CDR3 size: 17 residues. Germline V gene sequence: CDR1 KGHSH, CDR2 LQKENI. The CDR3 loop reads CASSPLYEWSSYNEQFF. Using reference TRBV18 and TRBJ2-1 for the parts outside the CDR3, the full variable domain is NAGVMQNPRHLVRRRGQEARLRCSPMKGHSHVYWYRQLPEEGLKFMVYLQKENIIDESGMPKERFSAEFPKEGPSILRIQQVVRGDSAAYFCASSPLYEWSSYNEQFFGPGTRLTVL.

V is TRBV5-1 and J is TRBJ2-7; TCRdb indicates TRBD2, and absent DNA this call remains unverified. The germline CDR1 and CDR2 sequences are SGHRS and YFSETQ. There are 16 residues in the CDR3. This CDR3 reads CASSPLPDESSYEQYF.

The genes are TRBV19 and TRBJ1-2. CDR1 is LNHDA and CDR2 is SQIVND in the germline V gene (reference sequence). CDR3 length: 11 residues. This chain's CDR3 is CAVRTNYGYTF.

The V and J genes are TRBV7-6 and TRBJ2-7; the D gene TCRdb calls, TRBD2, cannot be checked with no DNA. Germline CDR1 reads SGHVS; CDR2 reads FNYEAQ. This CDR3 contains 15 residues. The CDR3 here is CASSLGAGGSDEQYF.

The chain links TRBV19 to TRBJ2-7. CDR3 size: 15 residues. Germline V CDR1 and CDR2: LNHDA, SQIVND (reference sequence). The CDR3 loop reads CASSILSDAAYEQYF.

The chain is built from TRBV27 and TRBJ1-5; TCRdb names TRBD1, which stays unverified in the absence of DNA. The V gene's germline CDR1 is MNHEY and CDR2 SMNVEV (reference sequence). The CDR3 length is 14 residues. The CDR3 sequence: CASQGTGINQPQHF.

The CDR3 protein is CASSLDSAYEQYF. The J gene is TRBJ2-7, the V gene TRBV4-1; absent DNA, TCRdb's TRBD1 call cannot be checked. The V gene's germline CDR1 is MGHRA and CDR2 YSYEKL. This CDR3 has 13 residues.

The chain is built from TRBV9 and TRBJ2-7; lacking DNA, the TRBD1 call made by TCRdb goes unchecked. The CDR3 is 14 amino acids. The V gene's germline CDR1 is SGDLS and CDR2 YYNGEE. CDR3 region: CASSMGGAAYEQYF.

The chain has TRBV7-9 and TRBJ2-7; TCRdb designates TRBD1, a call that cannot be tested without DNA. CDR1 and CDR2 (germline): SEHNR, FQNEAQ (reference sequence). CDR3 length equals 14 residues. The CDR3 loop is CASSSSGTGNEQYF.

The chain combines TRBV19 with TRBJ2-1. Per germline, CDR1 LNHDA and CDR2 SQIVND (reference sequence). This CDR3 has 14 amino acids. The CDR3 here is CASSIKRTYNEQFF.

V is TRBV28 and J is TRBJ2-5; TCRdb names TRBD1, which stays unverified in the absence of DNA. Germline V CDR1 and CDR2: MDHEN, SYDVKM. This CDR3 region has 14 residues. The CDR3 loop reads CASSLRAGIETQYF.

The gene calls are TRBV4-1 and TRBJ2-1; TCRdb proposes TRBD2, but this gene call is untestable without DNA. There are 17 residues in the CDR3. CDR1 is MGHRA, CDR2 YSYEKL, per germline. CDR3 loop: CASSHDQTSDAYNEQFF.

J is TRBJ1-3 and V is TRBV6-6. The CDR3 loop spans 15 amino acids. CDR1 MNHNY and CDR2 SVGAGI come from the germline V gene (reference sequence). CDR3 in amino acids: CASSVREAQGDTIYF.

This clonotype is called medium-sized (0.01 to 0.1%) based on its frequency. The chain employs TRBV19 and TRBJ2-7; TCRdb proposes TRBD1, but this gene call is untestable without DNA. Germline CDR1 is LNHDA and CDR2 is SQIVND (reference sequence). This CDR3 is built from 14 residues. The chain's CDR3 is CASNPRGGSYEQYF.

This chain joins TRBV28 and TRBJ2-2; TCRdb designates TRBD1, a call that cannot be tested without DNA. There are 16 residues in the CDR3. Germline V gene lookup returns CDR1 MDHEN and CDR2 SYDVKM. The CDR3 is CASSLRDPANTGELFF.

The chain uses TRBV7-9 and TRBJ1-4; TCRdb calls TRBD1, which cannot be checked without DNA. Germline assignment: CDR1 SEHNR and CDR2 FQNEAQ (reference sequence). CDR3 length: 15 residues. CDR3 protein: CASSWVGTGDEKLFF.

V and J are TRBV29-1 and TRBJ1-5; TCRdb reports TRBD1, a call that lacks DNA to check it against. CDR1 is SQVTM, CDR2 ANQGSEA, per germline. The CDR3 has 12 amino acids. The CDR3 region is CSVGDGNQPQHF.

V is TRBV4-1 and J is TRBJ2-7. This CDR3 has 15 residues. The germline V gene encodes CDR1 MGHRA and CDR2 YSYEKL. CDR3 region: CASSQDRSDAYEQYF.

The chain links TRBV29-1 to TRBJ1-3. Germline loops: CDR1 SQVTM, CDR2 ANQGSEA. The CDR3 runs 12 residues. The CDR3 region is CSAQWEAHTIYF.

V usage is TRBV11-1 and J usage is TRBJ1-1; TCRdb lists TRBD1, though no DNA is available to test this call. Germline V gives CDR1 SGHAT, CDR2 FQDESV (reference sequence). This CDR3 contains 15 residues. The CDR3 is CASSLQGTGIGEAFF.

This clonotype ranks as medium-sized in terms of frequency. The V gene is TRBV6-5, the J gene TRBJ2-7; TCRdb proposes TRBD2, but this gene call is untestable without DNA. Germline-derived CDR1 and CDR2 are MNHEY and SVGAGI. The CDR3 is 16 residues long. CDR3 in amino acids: CASSSLLAGSSYEQYF.

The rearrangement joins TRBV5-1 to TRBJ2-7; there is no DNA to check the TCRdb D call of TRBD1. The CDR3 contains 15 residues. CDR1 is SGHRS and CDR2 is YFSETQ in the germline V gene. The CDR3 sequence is CASSLWTGSSYEQYF.

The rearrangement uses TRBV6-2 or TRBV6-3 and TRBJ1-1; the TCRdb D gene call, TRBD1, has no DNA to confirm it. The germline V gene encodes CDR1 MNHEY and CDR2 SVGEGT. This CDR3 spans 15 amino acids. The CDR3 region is CASSYSQGLNTEAFF.

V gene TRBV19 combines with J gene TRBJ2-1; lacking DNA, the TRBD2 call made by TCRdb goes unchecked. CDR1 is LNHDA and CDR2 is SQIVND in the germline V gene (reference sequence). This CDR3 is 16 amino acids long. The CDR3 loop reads CASSMIGGLPYNEQFF.